This T cell receptor beta chain was identified in a study of low-dose radiotherapy and immunotherapy resistance in tumors. Overall study context: The regimen for patients comprised intravenous nivolumab 240 mg every two weeks plus intravenous ipilimumab 1 mg/kg every six weeks. Every day for four cycles from cycle 1 day 1, patients took 300 mg of oral aspirin.

Time point of the sample: before trial treatment. Qualifying patients carried advanced solid tumors devoid of tumor-infiltrating lymphocytes. TRAV and TRBV primers primed cDNA for both TCRalpha and TCRbeta. Amplification of TCRs used a constant-region primer and V-primer adapter for approximately 18 PCR cycles. One entry per CDR3 protein, called by TCRdb with MiXCR from the reads. In the table there are around 83,000 distinct CDR3 sequences, under 20% of which are singletons. This clonotype was detected ten times or more. The trim removed 4 bases at V and 0 bases at J, leaving 4 bases unmatched. The CDR3 runs 15 residues. The germline gives CDR1 GTSNPN, CDR2 SVGIG (reference sequence).

The receptor was derived from a male donor with prostate cancer. The chain has TRBV30 and TRBJ2-3, with TRBD2 matching over 10 bases. The sequences come from PBMCs, collected before treatment. The CDR3: CAWNVAGGSTDTQYF. The CDR3 coding sequence is TGTGCCTGGAACGTAGCGGGGGGCAGCACAGATACGCAGTATTTT.